Listed below are T cell receptor beta chains from one sample, sequenced in a study of graft-versus-host responses after intestinal transplantation. Sequencing was performed with immunoSEQ multiplex PCR; in TCRdb, only in-frame clones are kept and a portion is missing. The data show about 10,000 clones, with 25% to 35% seen just once and under 8% held by the top ten. Sequencing used alloreactive CD8+ T cells from a mixed lymphocyte reaction culture, obtained before intestinal transplant. The receptors were gathered from a human patient who received an intestinal transplant. Each CDR3 is given with its conserved first and last residue. The D gene is left open where the match is weak. A clone size is listed for some rows: how often the clone was seen (once, few, many), or a class if it is expanded.

TRBV9,TRBJ2-7,few,TRBD2,17,CASSVNPLEAGLYEQYF,TGTGCCAGCAGCGTAAACCCCCTGGAGGCGGGACTATACGAGCAGTACTTC
TRBV13,TRBJ2-7,medium-sized,.,13,CASSIPLSYEQYF,TGTGCCAGCAGCATCCCCCTTTCCTACGAGCAGTACTTC
TRBV29-1,TRBJ1-1,medium-sized,.,10,CSVRDTEAFF,TGCAGCGTTCGAGACACTGAAGCTTTCTTT
TRBV13,TRBJ1-4,.,.,12,CASSSSGEKLFF,TGTGCCAGCAGCAGCTCAGGGGAAAAACTGTTTTTT
TRBV9,TRBJ2-1,.,.,14,CASSVGTAGYEQFF,TGTGCCAGCAGCGTAGGGACAGCAGGGTATGAGCAGTTCTTC
TRBV7-3,TRBJ2-3,.,TRBD2,15,CASSPSGGFTDTQYF,TGTGCCAGCAGTCCCAGCGGGGGGTTCACAGATACGCAGTATTTT
TRBV11-2,TRBJ2-3,few,.,15,CASSQTGSSTDTQYF,TGTGCCAGCAGTCAGACGGGGAGTAGCACAGATACGCAGTATTTT
TRBV7-3,TRBJ2-3,few,TRBD2,16,CASSLTAGGRWDTQYF,TGTGCCAGCAGCTTAACGGCGGGGGGGCGTTGGGATACGCAGTATTTT
TRBV6-6,TRBJ2-2,.,.,13,CASSLGAGGELFF,TGTGCCAGCAGCCTGGGGGCCGGCGGGGAGCTGTTTTTT
TRBV5-6,TRBJ2-7,few,.,13,CASSLGSVYEQYF,TGTGCCAGCAGCTTGGGGAGCGTCTACGAGCAGTACTTC
TRBV5-6,TRBJ1-1,few,.,13,CASRPQGNTEAFF,TGTGCCAGCAGGCCTCAGGGGAACACTGAAGCTTTCTTT
TRBV4-1,TRBJ2-7,medium-sized,.,14,CASSQNVGAYEQYF,TGCGCCAGCAGCCAAAATGTAGGGGCCTACGAGCAGTACTTC
TRBV5-5,TRBJ1-1,.,.,14,CASSLWVGGTEAFF,TGTGCCAGCAGCTTGTGGGTGGGGGGCACTGAAGCTTTCTTT
TRBV19,TRBJ2-1,.,TRBD2,16,CATTLERGGLWNEQFF,TGTGCCACCACCCTCGAGCGGGGGGGCCTATGGAATGAGCAGTTCTTC
TRBV5-6,TRBJ2-7,.,.,14,CASSLWADYYEQYF,TGTGCCAGCAGCTTGTGGGCAGACTACTACGAGCAGTACTTC
TRBV7-8,TRBJ2-7,few,.,14,CASNPTGLSYEQYF,TGTGCCAGCAACCCTACGGGACTTAGCTACGAGCAGTACTTC
TRBV27,TRBJ2-2,.,.,14,CASTWGSYTGELFF,TGTGCCAGCACCTGGGGCAGCTATACCGGGGAGCTGTTTTTT
TRBV7-3,TRBJ2-7,.,.,14,CASSPDQRGYEQYF,TGTGCCAGCAGCCCGGACCAAAGGGGCTACGAGCAGTACTTC
TRBV11-2,TRBJ2-1,few,.,15,CASSLDFTVYNEQFF,TGTGCCAGCAGCTTAGATTTTACAGTCTACAATGAGCAGTTCTTC
TRBV4-1,TRBJ1-1,few,.,15,CASSQGGRGRTEAFF,TGCGCCAGCAGCCAAGGTGGGAGGGGGAGGACTGAAGCTTTCTTT
TRBV10-3,TRBJ2-7,.,TRBD1,13,CAISGDRAWEQYF,TGTGCCATCAGTGGGGACAGGGCTTGGGAGCAGTACTTC
TRBV16,TRBJ1-5,few,TRBD1,16,CASSHGQGVSNQPQHF,TGTGCCAGCAGCCACGGACAGGGCGTTAGCAATCAGCCCCAGCATTTT
TRBV4-2,TRBJ1-2,.,TRBD1,15,CASGGSGQDNYGYTF,TGTGCCAGCGGGGGGTCGGGACAGGATAACTATGGCTACACCTTC
TRBV27,TRBJ2-1,.,TRBD1,15,CASSLGTTGVNEQFF,TGTGCCAGCAGTTTAGGGACGACAGGGGTCAATGAGCAGTTCTTC
TRBV7-9,TRBJ1-6,medium-sized,TRBD1,17,CASSHGQAVQDNSPLHF,TGTGCCAGCAGCCACGGACAGGCGGTACAGGATAATTCACCCCTCCACTTT
TRBV2,TRBJ2-6,.,.,13,CASGVSGANVLTF,TGTGCCAGCGGAGTCTCTGGGGCCAACGTCCTGACTTTC
TRBV11-2,TRBJ2-1,.,TRBD2,19,CASIPEGTSGQDPYNEQFF,TGTGCCAGCATCCCCGAAGGGACTAGCGGGCAGGACCCCTACAATGAGCAGTTCTTC
TRBV5-4,TRBJ1-2,.,.,12,CASTTDPDGYTF,TGTGCCAGCACTACTGATCCGGATGGCTACACCTTC
TRBV7-2,TRBJ1-1,once,.,14,CASSPDLMNTEAFF,TGTGCCAGCAGCCCCGACTTAATGAACACTGAAGCTTTCTTT
TRBV4-2,TRBJ1-3,.,.,16,CASSQETGSIGNTIYF,TGTGCCAGCAGCCAAGAAACAGGGTCTATTGGAAACACCATATATTTT
TRBV10-3,TRBJ1-5,few,.,14,CAISVFRVRQPQHF,TGTGCCATCAGTGTTTTCCGTGTCCGTCAGCCCCAGCATTTT
TRBV19,TRBJ1-1,few,.,15,CASTPAPGLGTEAFF,TGTGCCAGTACCCCCGCACCGGGGTTGGGGACTGAAGCTTTCTTT
TRBV7-9,TRBJ2-3,.,.,14,CASSLVLLPDTQYF,TGTGCCAGCAGCTTAGTCCTTCTCCCCGATACGCAGTATTTT
TRBV4-1,TRBJ1-2,once,.,15,CASSLSRGVVDGYTF,TGCGCCAGCAGCCTCTCACGGGGGGTAGTGGATGGCTACACCTTC
TRBV5-6,TRBJ1-5,once,.,16,CASSSRRGRGNQPQHF,TGTGCCAGCAGCTCCCGTAGGGGTAGGGGCAATCAGCCCCAGCATTTT
TRBV19,TRBJ1-1,few,.,12,CASSALVAEAFF,TGTGCCAGTAGTGCGTTGGTCGCTGAAGCTTTCTTT
TRBV19,TRBJ1-2,.,.,12,CASSGGEAGYTF,TGTGCCAGTAGCGGTGGGGAGGCGGGCTACACCTTC
TRBV7-9,TRBJ2-7,.,.,12,CASSLYGYEQYF,TGTGCCAGCAGCTTGTACGGCTACGAGCAGTACTTC
TRBV5-1,TRBJ2-1,.,TRBD2,17,CASSLTSGGALGNEQFF,TGCGCCAGCAGCTTAACTAGCGGGGGGGCTCTGGGCAATGAGCAGTTCTTC
TRBV13,TRBJ1-5,.,.,14,CASSFRQANQPQHF,TGTGCCAGCAGCTTCAGACAGGCCAATCAGCCCCAGCATTTT
TRBV2,TRBJ2-4,.,.,15,CASSEALSLGHIQYF,TGTGCCAGCAGTGAAGCTCTTTCTTTGGGCCACATTCAGTACTTC
TRBV9,TRBJ1-1,few,TRBD1,16,CASSPGGTGGWTEAFF,TGTGCCAGCAGCCCCGGGGGGACAGGGGGGTGGACTGAAGCTTTCTTT
TRBV29-1,TRBJ1-1,.,TRBD1,16,CSTGMTGTGANTEAFF,TGCAGCACCGGAATGACCGGGACAGGGGCGAACACTGAAGCTTTCTTT
TRBV7-3,TRBJ1-2,.,.,21,CASSPSIWVRYKQGTNYGYTF,TGTGCCAGCAGCCCTTCGATTTGGGTTCGGTATAAACAGGGTACTAACTATGGCTACACCTTC
TRBV11-2,TRBJ1-2,.,TRBD1,13,CASSLGQGYGYTF,TGTGCCAGCAGCTTAGGACAGGGCTATGGCTACACCTTC
TRBV19,TRBJ2-1,.,TRBD2,16,CASSIDRGGVYNEQFF,TGTGCCAGTAGTATAGATCGGGGGGGGGTGTACAATGAGCAGTTCTTC
TRBV5-6,TRBJ1-5,few,TRBD1,16,CASSPGGGWPDQPQHF,TGTGCCAGCAGCCCAGGGGGCGGATGGCCCGATCAGCCCCAGCATTTT
TRBV9,TRBJ2-3,once,TRBD2,16,CASRASAGGLGDTQYF,TGTGCCAGCAGGGCCTCGGCGGGGGGGCTGGGAGATACGCAGTATTTT
TRBV6-4,TRBJ2-3,.,.,15,CASSEGGASTDTQYF,TGTGCCAGCAGTGAGGGGGGGGCTAGCACAGATACGCAGTATTTT
TRBV7-8,TRBJ2-7,.,.,13,CASSLGWGDEQYF,TGTGCCAGCAGCTTAGGGTGGGGGGACGAGCAGTACTTC